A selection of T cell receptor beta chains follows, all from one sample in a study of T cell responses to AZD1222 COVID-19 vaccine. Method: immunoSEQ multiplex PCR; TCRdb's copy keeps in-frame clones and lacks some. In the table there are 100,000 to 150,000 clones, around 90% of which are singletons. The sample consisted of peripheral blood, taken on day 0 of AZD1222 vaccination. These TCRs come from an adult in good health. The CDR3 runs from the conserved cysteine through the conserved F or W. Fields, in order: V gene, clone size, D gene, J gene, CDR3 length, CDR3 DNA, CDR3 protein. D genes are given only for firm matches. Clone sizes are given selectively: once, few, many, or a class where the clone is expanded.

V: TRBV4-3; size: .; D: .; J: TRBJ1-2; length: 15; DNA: TGCGCCAGCAGCCAAGGGCGACTGGGGAACTATGGCTACACCTTC; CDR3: CASSQGRLGNYGYTF
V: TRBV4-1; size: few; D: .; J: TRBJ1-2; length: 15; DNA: TGCGCCAGCAGCCAAGCCTCGGGGGCTAACTATGGCTACACCTTC; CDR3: CASSQASGANYGYTF
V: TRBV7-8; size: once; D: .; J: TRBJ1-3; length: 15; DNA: TGTGCCAGCAGCTCCGGGACATTGGGTGGGAACACCATATATTTT; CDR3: CASSSGTLGGNTIYF
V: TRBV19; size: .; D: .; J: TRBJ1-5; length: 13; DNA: TGTGCCAGTTCACAGGAGGCCGGTCAGCCCCAGCATTTT; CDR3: CASSQEAGQPQHF
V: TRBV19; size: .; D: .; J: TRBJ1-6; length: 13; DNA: TGTGCCAGTAGCGACAAATATAATTCACCCCTCCACTTT; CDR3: CASSDKYNSPLHF
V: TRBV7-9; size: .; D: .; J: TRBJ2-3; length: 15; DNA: TGTGCCAGCAGCCGCGGAGGGGGTAGCACAGATACGCAGTATTTT; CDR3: CASSRGGGSTDTQYF
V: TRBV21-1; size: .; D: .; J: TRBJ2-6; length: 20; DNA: TGTGCCAGCAGCAAAGCGCTTTGGGAACAGGGGGGGGCTGGGGCCAACGTCCTGACTTTC; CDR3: CASSKALWEQGGAGANVLTF
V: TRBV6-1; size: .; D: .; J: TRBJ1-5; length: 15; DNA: TGTGCCAGCAGTGAACACGGGAAAGGGTATCAGCCCCAGCATTTT; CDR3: CASSEHGKGYQPQHF
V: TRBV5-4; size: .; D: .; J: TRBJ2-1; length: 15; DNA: TGTGCCAGCAGCCTGGCATCCGGGTCGTACAATGAGCAGTTCTTC; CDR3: CASSLASGSYNEQFF
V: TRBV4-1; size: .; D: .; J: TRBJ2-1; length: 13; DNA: TGCGCCAGCAGCAGGGGCGCGTACAATGAGCAGTTCTTC; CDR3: CASSRGAYNEQFF
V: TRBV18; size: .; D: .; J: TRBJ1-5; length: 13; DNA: TGTGCCAGCTCACCACAGGAGGATCAGCCCCAGCATTTT; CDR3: CASSPQEDQPQHF
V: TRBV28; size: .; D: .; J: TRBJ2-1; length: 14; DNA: TGTGCCAGCAGTTTAGACATGCCGTCCAATGAGCAGTTCTTC; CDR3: CASSLDMPSNEQFF
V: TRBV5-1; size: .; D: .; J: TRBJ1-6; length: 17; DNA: TGCGCCAGCAGCTTGTCGTCAGGGAGGTCCTATAATTCACCCCTCCACTTT; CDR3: CASSLSSGRSYNSPLHF
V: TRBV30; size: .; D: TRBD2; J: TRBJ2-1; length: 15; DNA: TGTGCCTGGAGTGTAATGGGAGGGACCTACAATGAGCAGTTCTTC; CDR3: CAWSVMGGTYNEQFF
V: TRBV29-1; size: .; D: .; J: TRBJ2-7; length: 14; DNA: TGCAGCGTTGTCTCAAAGGGCCCCCCCTCCGAGCAGTACTTC; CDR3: CSVVSKGPPSEQYF
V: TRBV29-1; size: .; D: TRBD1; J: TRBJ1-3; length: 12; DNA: TGCAGCGGGGGACAGAACGGAAACACCATATATTTT; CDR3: CSGGQNGNTIYF
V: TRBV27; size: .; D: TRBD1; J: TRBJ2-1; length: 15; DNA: TGTGCCAGCAGTACGGGACAGGGGGGGCTCAATGAGCAGTTCTTC; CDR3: CASSTGQGGLNEQFF
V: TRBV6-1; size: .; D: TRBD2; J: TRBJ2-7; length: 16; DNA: TGTGCCAGCAGTGAAGCGCAGCAAGCGGGAGCCTACGAGCAGTACTTC; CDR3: CASSEAQQAGAYEQYF
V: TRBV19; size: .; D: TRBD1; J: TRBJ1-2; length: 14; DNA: TGTGCCAGTAGCAACACAGGGGAGACGAATGGCTACACCTTC; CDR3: CASSNTGETNGYTF
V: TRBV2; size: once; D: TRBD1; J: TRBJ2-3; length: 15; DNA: TGTGCCAGCAGTGTCCGGGACAGGGGCACAGATACGCAGTATTTT; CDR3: CASSVRDRGTDTQYF